The clone carrying this T cell receptor (beta chain) has just a few counts. Time point given: newly diagnosed GD, antithyroid drugs for less than 3 months. PBMCs provided the RNA from which the TCR library was made. The EDTA tubes were filled with around 9.1 milliliters of drawn peripheral blood. This entry comes from a study of regulatory T cells in long-lasting Graves disease. Overall study: Antithyroid drug use was under 3 months in newly diagnosed Graves' patients.

V was pared by 3 bases and J by 2 bases, with 7 bases between. CDR3 length: 12 amino acids. Looked up from germline, CDR1 is DFQATT and CDR2 is SNEGSKA (reference sequence). Researchers made TCR beta libraries by using iRepertoire HTBI primers and running Arm-PCR on CDR3 regions. TCRdb fed the multiplex PCR reads into MiXCR, producing one record per CDR3 protein. The table lists around 250,000 distinct CDR3 sequences, approximately 20% of them singletons. The V gene is TRBV20-1, the J gene TRBJ2-5; D is unclear. This TCR derives from a female donor with Graves disease. The specimen was peripheral blood mononuclear cells (PBMCs), collected at new diagnosis, from a patient treated with antithyroid drugs. CDR3 nucleotide sequence: TGCAGTGCTAGTTCCCCGCAAGAGACCCAGTACTTC. Amino acids: CSASSPQETQYF.